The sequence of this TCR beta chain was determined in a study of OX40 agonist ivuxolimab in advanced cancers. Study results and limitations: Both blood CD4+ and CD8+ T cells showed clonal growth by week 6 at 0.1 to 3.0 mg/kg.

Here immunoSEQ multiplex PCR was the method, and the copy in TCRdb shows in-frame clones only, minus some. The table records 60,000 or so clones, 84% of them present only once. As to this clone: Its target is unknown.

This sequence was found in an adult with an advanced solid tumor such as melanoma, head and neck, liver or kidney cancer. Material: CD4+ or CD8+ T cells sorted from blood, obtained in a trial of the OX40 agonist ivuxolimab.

The DNA for the CDR3 is TGTGCCAGCAGCTTAGGGCAACCCACAGATACGCAGTATTTT. Translated: CASSLGQPTDTQYF. The chain is built from TRBV11-3 and TRBJ2-3, with D uncertain. The CDR3 contains 14 residues. CDR1 and CDR2 from the germline V gene are SGHNT and YENEEA. V lost 1 base and J lost 2, with 7 bases in between. Complete variable domain (other parts from reference TRBV11-3 and TRBJ2-3): EAGVVQSPRYKIIEKKQPVAFWCNPISGHNTLYWYLQNLGQGPELLIRYENEEAVDDSQLPKDRFSAERLKGVDSTLKIQPAELGDSAVYLCASSLGQPTDTQYFGPGTRLTVL.